The clone carrying this TCR beta chain was picked up a small number of times. Sequencing was performed with immunoSEQ multiplex PCR; in TCRdb, only in-frame clones are kept and a portion is missing. Of roughly 53,000 clones in the sample, roughly 84% were seen once. These data belong to a study of OX40 agonist ivuxolimab in advanced cancers. Study context: An anti-OX40 (CD134) antibody with agonistic activity, ivuxolimab, was administered to patients.

Germline CDR1 is SGHRS and CDR2 is YFSETQ. The ends lost 4 bases at V and 5 bases at J; junction bases unmatched: 5. This CDR3 has 16 residues. The chain has TRBV5-1 and TRBJ2-5; 16 bases fit TRBD2. The material sequenced was CD4+ or CD8+ T cells sorted from blood, taken in a trial of the OX40 agonist ivuxolimab. The clonotype originates from an adult with an advanced solid tumor such as melanoma, head and neck, liver or kidney cancer. CDR3 nucleotides: TGCGCCAGCAGCGCGGGACTAGCGGGAGGGCCCGAGACCCAGTACTTC. Translation: CASSAGLAGGPETQYF.